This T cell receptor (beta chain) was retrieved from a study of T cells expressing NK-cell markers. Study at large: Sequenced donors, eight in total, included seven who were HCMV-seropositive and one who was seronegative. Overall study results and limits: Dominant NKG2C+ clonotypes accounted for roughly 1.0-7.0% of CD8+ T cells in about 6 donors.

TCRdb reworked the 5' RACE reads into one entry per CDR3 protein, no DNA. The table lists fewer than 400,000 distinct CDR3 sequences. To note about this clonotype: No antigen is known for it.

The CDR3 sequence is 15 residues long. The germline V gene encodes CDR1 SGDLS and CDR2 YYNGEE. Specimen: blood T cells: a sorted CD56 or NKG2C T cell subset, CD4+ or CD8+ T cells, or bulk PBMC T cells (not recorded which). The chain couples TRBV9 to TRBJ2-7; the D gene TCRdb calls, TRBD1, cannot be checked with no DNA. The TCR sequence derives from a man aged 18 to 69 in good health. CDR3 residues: CASSDPTGGSYEQYF.